These 19 T cell receptor beta chains originate from one sample sequenced in a study of T-cell memory formation after mild COVID-19 (TCRdb year 2021). The protocol used for the library was 5' RACE. Sequencer: Illumina NovaSeq 6000. TCRdb's own reprocessing of the public reads used fastp at Q25 and MiXCR and kept productive beta chains. Each CDR3 protein gets just one entry, which takes the most common genes and DNA from the rows behind it. This sample lists 550,000 to 650,000 distinct CDR3 sequences; around 16% were detected once. The ten biggest clones cover 8.1% of the sample. The sample was PBMCs or a T cell subset sorted from them (not recorded which). All receptors come from an adult woman who had mild COVID-19 (a few samples of this study predate the infection). The sample titles of this study are shuffled in the database, so cell type and time point are left out; the donor was told from shared clones.

This clonotype was counted a few times. The chain is built from TRBV24-1 and TRBJ2-1; TRBD2 might be the D (5 bases). V was trimmed by 4 bases and J by 8 bases, leaving 14 bases between them. The CDR3 sequence is 14 residues long. CDR1 and CDR2 from the germline V gene are KGHDR and SFDVKD. CDR3 sequence: CATSDPPGTHEQFF. The DNA for the CDR3 is TGTGCCACCAGTGACCCCCCGGGAACCCATGAGCAGTTCTTC.

A few counts support this clonotype. V gene TRBV30 combines with J gene TRBJ2-7; D perhaps matches TRBD1 (6 bases). Germline V gene sequence: CDR1 GTSNPN, CDR2 SVGIG (reference sequence). Deletions cut 1 base from V and 5 bases from J, with 12 bases between. The CDR3 extends over 13 amino acids. The CDR3 protein is CAWSATGWNEQYF. In DNA form, the CDR3 reads TGTGCCTGGAGTGCGACAGGTTGGAACGAGCAGTACTTC.

This clonotype has a single count. The CDR3 loop is CASSGSHPVAGRPTDTQYF. DNA of the CDR3: TGTGCCAGCTCCGGGTCGCATCCGGTGGCGGGAAGGCCGACAGATACGCAGTATTTT. V and J are TRBV7-9 and TRBJ2-3, with D maybe TRBD2 (6 bases). This CDR3 comprises 19 residues. Germline-derived CDR1 and CDR2 are SEHNR and FQNEAQ (reference sequence). V was cut by 8 bases and J by 3 bases, with 30 bases left in between. Together with reference TRBV7-9 and TRBJ2-3, the CDR3 gives the full variable domain: DTGVSQNPRHKITKRGQNVTFRCDPISEHNRLYWYRQTLGQGPEFLTYFQNEAQLEKSRLLSDRFSAERPKGSFSTLEIQRTEQGDSAMYLCASSGSHPVAGRPTDTQYFGPGTRLTVL.

This clonotype was counted at least ten times. The chain couples TRBV3-1 to TRBJ1-3; perhaps TRBD1 as D (6 bases). From germline, CDR1 is LGHDT and CDR2 YNNKEL (reference sequence). The CDR3 extends over 14 amino acids. V lost 5 bases and J lost 0, with 8 bases in between. The CDR3 loop reads CASSTTGSGNTIYF. In DNA form, the CDR3 reads TGTGCCAGCAGCACGACAGGCTCTGGAAACACCATATATTTT.

The CDR3 sequence is CASTPGGGSSYEQYF. CDR3 in DNA: TGTGCCAGTACCCCTGGGGGAGGGAGCTCCTACGAGCAGTACTTC. The rearrangement links TRBV19 to TRBJ2-7, with 7 bases identical to TRBD2. The germline V gene encodes CDR1 LNHDA and CDR2 SQIVND (reference sequence). Trimming removed 7 bases from V and 0 bases from J; junction bases left unmatched: 9. The CDR3 is 15 amino acids.

This clonotype was seen a single time. The rearrangement joins TRBV27 to TRBJ2-7; 7 bases match TRBD2. The CDR3 length is 14 residues. V shed 4 bases, J shed 7 bases, and the junction held 10 bases outside the gene matches. Looked up from germline, CDR1 is MNHEY and CDR2 is SMNVEV (reference sequence). CDR3 DNA sequence: TGTGCCAGCAGTTCTAGCGGATCCCACTGGGAGCAGTACTTC. It specifies CASSSSGSHWEQYF.

In its sample, this clonotype was seen a few times. CDR3 coding DNA: TGTGCCAGCAGCCACCAGACAGGGATACAAGAGACCCAGTACTTC. This translates into CASSHQTGIQETQYF. The chain joins TRBV7-2 to TRBJ2-5, with 7 positions matching TRBD1. Germline loops: CDR1 SGHTA, CDR2 FQGNSA. This CDR3 contains 15 residues. V trimming: 5 bases; J trimming: 2 bases; junction bases outside the gene matches: 8.

The CDR3 sequence: CASRSRGRRGYTF. The CDR3 DNA sequence: TGTGCCAGCAGGAGTCGGGGGCGCCGTGGCTACACCTTC. The chain recombines TRBV5-6 with TRBJ1-2, with D possibly being TRBD1 (6 bases). Germline CDR1 is SGHDT and CDR2 is YYEEEE. V was trimmed by 5 bases and J by 7 bases, leaving 15 bases between them. The length of the CDR3 is 13 residues.

In its sample, this clonotype was seen a few times. The V and J genes are TRBV5-1 and TRBJ1-1; a weak D match, TRBD1 (6 bases). In germline, CDR1 is SGHRS, CDR2 YFSETQ. The ends were cut back, 1 base at V and 0 bases at J, with 19 bases in the middle. This CDR3 comprises 18 residues. For the CDR3, the DNA is TGCGCCAGCAGCTTGCAGGCATTAGGGGGTACTCTGAACACTGAAGCTTTCTTT. Translating it yields CASSLQALGGTLNTEAFF.

This clonotype has just a few counts. The gene calls are TRBV3-1 and TRBJ2-1; perhaps TRBD1 as D (5 bases). The CDR3 has 17 amino acids. Germline loops: CDR1 LGHDT, CDR2 YNNKEL (reference sequence). The ends were cut back, 0 bases at V and 0 bases at J, with 12 bases in the middle. Here the CDR3 reads CASSQDLRGYSYNEQFF. In DNA, the CDR3 is TGTGCCAGCAGCCAAGATCTTAGGGGCTACTCCTACAATGAGCAGTTCTTC.

This clonotype was seen a handful of times. The V and J genes are TRBV5-6 and TRBJ2-3, with D perhaps assigned TRBD1 or TRBD2 (5 bases each). The V gene's germline CDR1 is SGHDT and CDR2 YYEEEE. V lost 1 base, J lost 0 bases, and 12 bases lay in between. The CDR3 spans 16 residues. The CDR3 loop reads CASSLRGGGSTDTQYF. CDR3 DNA sequence: TGTGCCAGCAGCTTGAGGGGCGGCGGGAGCACAGATACGCAGTATTTT.

This clonotype turned up a few times. This rearrangement joins TRBV20-1 to TRBJ1-5; the match to TRBD1 covers 11 bases. CDR1 DFQATT and CDR2 SNEGSKA come from the germline V gene (reference sequence). The V segment lost 6 bases and the J segment 6 bases; nucleotides outside the gene matches: 4. This CDR3 spans 13 amino acids. CDR3 in amino acids: CSAWTGGSQPQHF. CDR3 coding DNA: TGCAGTGCCTGGACAGGGGGCAGTCAGCCCCAGCATTTT.

The chain recombines TRBV6-5 with TRBJ1-4; D remains unclear. V lost 6 bases and J lost 6, with 17 bases in between. The CDR3 totals 15 residues. Looked up from germline, CDR1 is MNHEY and CDR2 is SVGAGI. CDR3 residues: CASRPWVEEDEKLFF. CDR3 coding DNA: TGTGCCAGCAGACCCTGGGTGGAGGAGGATGAAAAACTGTTTTTT.

The gene calls are TRBV27 and TRBJ2-2, with D uncertain. Germline V CDR1 and CDR2: MNHEY, SMNVEV (reference sequence). The V end was cut by 1 base, the J end by 7 bases, with 10 bases between. The CDR3 is 14 residues long. The CDR3 reads CASSLYQSGGELFF. Here the CDR3 DNA reads TGTGCCAGCAGTTTATATCAGTCGGGCGGGGAGCTGTTTTTT.

The V and J genes are TRBV12-3 or TRBV12-4 and TRBJ1-5; tentative D call: TRBD1 (5 bases). V gave up 6 bases and J gave up 0 bases, with 12 bases separating them. The CDR3 sequence is 15 residues long. Written as DNA, the CDR3 is TGTGCCAGCAGCGCGGGACCGTCTAGCAATCAGCCCCAGCATTTT. As protein: CASSAGPSSNQPQHF.

This clonotype was counted between two and nine times. V usage is TRBV12-3 or TRBV12-4 and J usage is TRBJ2-7; 9 positions agree with TRBD1. V shed 4 bases and J 4 bases; nucleotides not matched to a gene: 5. The CDR3 length is 14 residues. The CDR3, as DNA: TGTGCCAGCAGTTCCCTGGACAGGGGTTACGAGCAGTACTTC. This translates into CASSSLDRGYEQYF.

This clonotype was counted only a few times. This chain links TRBV2 with TRBJ2-2; 10 bases are shared with TRBD1. The junction had 4 bases not matched to a gene; V was cut back by 4 bases and J by 5 bases. Germline loops: CDR1 SNHLY, CDR2 FYNNEI. The CDR3 has 15 residues. The CDR3 region is CASSGQGARTGELFF. CDR3 DNA sequence: TGTGCCAGCAGTGGACAGGGGGCGCGAACCGGGGAGCTGTTTTTT.

This clonotype was seen at least ten times. The chain links TRBV7-2 to TRBJ2-7; D gene unclear. The V end was cut by 4 bases, the J end by 0 bases, with 4 bases between. The CDR3 is made up of 12 amino acids. CDR1 is SGHTA and CDR2 is FQGNSA in the germline V gene. The CDR3 spells CASSSTSYEQYF. The DNA of the CDR3 is TGTGCCAGCAGCTCAACCTCCTACGAGCAGTACTTC.

This clonotype was detected only a few times. The rearrangement joins TRBV2 to TRBJ1-2; no definite D call. The CDR3 loop spans 12 amino acids. The germline V gene encodes CDR1 SNHLY and CDR2 FYNNEI. V lost 6 bases, J lost 5 bases, and 10 bases lay in between. The DNA for the CDR3 is TGTGCCAGCAGAAAGGCGAGGTATGGCTACACCTTC. Translating it yields CASRKARYGYTF.